This T cell receptor (beta chain) was found in a study of regulatory T cells in long-lasting Graves disease. Study-wide results and caveats: TCR diversity in persistent Graves' patients was below that of newly diagnosed ones.

The V and J ends lost 4 bases and 0 bases respectively, with 9 bases between them. Germline V lookup: CDR1 KGHDR, CDR2 SFDVKD. The CDR3 has 15 amino acids. Time point meaning: newly diagnosed GD, antithyroid drugs for less than 3 months. RNA isolated from PBMCs was used to make the TCR library. An endocrinology department located in Xi'an, China, was where the patients came from. This clonotype was picked up a small number of times. What it recognizes is unknown. Construction of the TCR beta libraries employed iRepertoire HTBI primers in conjunction with Arm-PCR of CDR3 regions. In the original workflow: In the combined samples, 55 to 75 TRBV and approximately 15 TRBJ segments were identified. TCRdb used MiXCR to reprocess the multiplex PCR reads, holding one entry per CDR3 protein. Here the V and J calls rest on TCRdb's processing, not on the authors' analysis. In the table there are around 480,000 distinct CDR3 sequences, roughly 17% of which are singletons.

Another study also made use of these data, one on T cells in Graves' hyperthyroidism and ophthalmopathy. That work adds: Hyperthyroidism in the patients, aged 18 to 65, was newly diagnosed and under 2 months in duration.

The TCR comes from a man in his forties with Graves disease. This rearrangement joins TRBV24-1 to TRBJ2-1, with TRBD2 as a possible D gene (5 bases). The starting material was peripheral blood mononuclear cells (PBMCs), obtained at new diagnosis, from a patient treated with antithyroid drugs. The CDR3 DNA follows: TGTGCCACCAGTGACGTAGGGAGCTCCTACAATGAGCAGTTCTTC. It codes for CATSDVGSSYNEQFF.